Each of the 32 T cell receptor beta chains below was sequenced from the same sample in a study of shared clonotypes between healthy human individuals. Generated by immunoSEQ multiplex PCR, the TCRdb table keeps only in-frame clones and is missing some. This sample has about 730,000 clones, with 55% to 80% found just once. What was sequenced was memory CD4+ T cells sorted from blood. This sample's subset: CD45RA-negative fraction. Receptor source: a woman in her 30s in good health.

This sequence joins TRBV19 and TRBJ2-3; D uncertain. V lost 3 bases, J lost 4 bases, and 14 bases lay in between. Germline CDR1 is LNHDA and CDR2 is SQIVND (reference sequence). The CDR3 contains 15 residues. CDR3: CASSIPARAPDTQYF. CDR3 coding DNA: TGTGCCAGTAGTATCCCGGCAAGGGCCCCAGATACGCAGTATTTT.

The J gene is TRBJ1-4, the V gene TRBV5-4; TRBD1 might be the D (5 bases). The V gene lost 0 bases and the J gene lost 4 bases, with 7 bases spanning the gap. Looked up from germline, CDR1 is SGHNT and CDR2 is YYREEE (reference sequence). This CDR3 contains 14 residues. CDR3 protein: CASSLEGRNEKLFF. CDR3 DNA: TGTGCCAGCAGCTTGGAGGGGCGTAATGAAAAACTGTTTTTT.

The chain combines TRBV18 with TRBJ2-7; the D gene could be TRBD1 or TRBD2 (5 bases each). From germline, CDR1 is KGHSH and CDR2 LQKENI. The CDR3 is made up of 13 amino acids. V lost 2 bases and J 7 bases, leaving 12 bases between the germline ends. CDR3 protein: CASSPTGQREQYF. In nucleotides, the CDR3 is TGTGCCAGCTCACCAACGGGGCAGCGGGAGCAGTACTTC.

This chain uses TRBV4-1 with TRBJ1-5; D not resolved. CDR3 length: 17 amino acids. Trimming stripped 1 base from V and 0 bases from J, with 13 bases between. In germline, CDR1 is MGHRA, CDR2 YSYEKL. For the CDR3, the DNA is TGCGCCAGCAGCCAAGGCGTACGGCTTGATAGCAATCAGCCCCAGCATTTT. Its protein is CASSQGVRLDSNQPQHF.

In DNA form, the CDR3 reads TGTGCCATCACTCTAGCGGAAGAGACCCAGTACTTC. Its translation is CAITLAEETQYF. The chain combines TRBV2 with TRBJ2-5; 7 bases match TRBD2. The CDR3 covers 12 residues. Per germline, CDR1 SNHLY and CDR2 FYNNEI. J was trimmed by 3 bases and V by 10 bases; bases with no gene match: 5.

The CDR3 protein is CASEAQTESTDTQYF. The CDR3, as DNA: TGTGCCAGCGAAGCGCAGACAGAAAGCACAGATACGCAGTATTTT. This sequence joins TRBV25-1 and TRBJ2-3; tentative D call: TRBD1 (5 bases). Trimming took off 8 bases at V and 0 bases at J, with 15 bases between the two ends. The germline V gene has CDR1 MGHDK and CDR2 SYGVNS. The CDR3 is made up of 15 amino acids.

This rearrangement joins TRBV21-1 to TRBJ2-7. TRBV21-1 is designated a pseudogene. This CDR3 is built from 13 residues. CDR3 nucleotide sequence: TGTGCCTTCGATGAGGGGCAGAATTACGAGCAGTACTTC. It is translated as CAFDEGQNYEQYF.

The chain couples TRBV6-6 to TRBJ2-1, with 9 bases identical to TRBD1. From germline, CDR1 is MNHNY and CDR2 SVGAGI (reference sequence). With 7 bases clipped from V and 4 bases from J, the junction kept 5 bases outside the gene matches. This CDR3 region has 14 residues. The CDR3 here is CASTPGQGYNEQFF. The CDR3 DNA reads TGTGCCAGCACCCCGGGACAGGGTTACAATGAGCAGTTCTTC.

This rearrangement joins TRBV10-3 to TRBJ2-1; D uncertain. Germline loops: CDR1 ENHRY, CDR2 SYGVKD. V was trimmed by 6 bases and J by 8 bases, leaving 14 bases between them. This CDR3 has 13 amino acids. The CDR3 loop reads CAISRFEKDEQFF. CDR3 coding DNA: TGTGCCATCAGCCGTTTTGAGAAAGATGAGCAGTTCTTC.

In this sample, this clone turned up once. The V call is TRBV4-1, the J call TRBJ2-7; D might be TRBD2 (5 bases). Germline assignment: CDR1 MGHRA and CDR2 YSYEKL. Trimming left V 1 base short and J 5 bases short, with 9 bases between. The CDR3 runs 13 residues. The CDR3 loop reads CASSQGRVHEQYF. The CDR3 DNA follows: TGCGCCAGCAGCCAAGGGCGGGTACACGAGCAGTACTTC.

V is TRBV5-5 and J is TRBJ1-5; 8 bases are a match to TRBD1. The V segment lost 4 bases and the J segment 9 bases; nucleotides outside the gene matches: 18. This CDR3 has 17 residues. CDR1 is SGHKS and CDR2 is YYEKEE in the germline V gene (reference sequence). CDR3 loop: CASSIGQGGGVGRPQHF. The CDR3 nucleotides read TGTGCCAGCAGCATAGGACAGGGCGGCGGTGTCGGGCGGCCCCAGCATTTT.

The J gene is TRBJ1-4, the V gene TRBV6-1; D ambiguous. V lost 1 base to trimming and J lost 3 bases, with 6 bases between them. The germline V gene encodes CDR1 MNHNS and CDR2 SASEGT. The CDR3 runs 14 residues. The CDR3 region is CASSEGTANEKLFF. The CDR3 region has the DNA TGTGCCAGCAGTGAAGGGACCGCTAATGAAAAACTGTTTTTT.

The genes are TRBV29-1 and TRBJ1-4; weak D call: TRBD1 (5 bases). The CDR3 contains 14 residues. The V end lost 0 bases, the J end lost 7 bases, and 12 bases lay between the germline ends. Germline CDR1 is SQVTM and CDR2 is ANQGSEA. The CDR3 loop is CSVEDQQGSEKLFF. The DNA of the CDR3 is TGCAGCGTTGAAGATCAGCAGGGTAGTGAAAAACTGTTTTTT.

V and J are TRBV18 and TRBJ1-5; D remains unclear. Germline V CDR1 and CDR2: KGHSH, LQKENI. The CDR3 extends over 15 amino acids. The V and J ends lost 3 bases and 5 bases respectively, with 14 bases between them. CDR3 region: CASSPGISHDQPQHF. The CDR3 nucleotides read TGTGCCAGCTCACCGGGCATCTCCCATGATCAGCCCCAGCATTTT. Full variable domain (rest looked up from reference TRBV18 and TRBJ1-5): NAGVMQNPRHLVRRRGQEARLRCSPMKGHSHVYWYRQLPEEGLKFMVYLQKENIIDESGMPKERFSAEFPKEGPSILRIQQVVRGDSAAYFCASSPGISHDQPQHFGDGTRLSIL.

This chain connects TRBV25-1 to TRBJ2-2, with a weak D call TRBD2 (5 bases). The CDR3 totals 17 residues. V lost 0 bases and J 4 bases, leaving 15 bases between the germline ends. Germline CDR1 reads MGHDK; CDR2 reads SYGVNS. CDR3 nucleotide sequence: TGTGCCAGCAGTGAATACCATCGATCCGGGGTCACCGGGGAGCTGTTTTTT. Its translation is CASSEYHRSGVTGELFF.

V gene TRBV28 combines with J gene TRBJ1-2; no clear D gene. Germline V CDR1 and CDR2: MDHEN, SYDVKM. V lost 1 base and J 3 bases, leaving 6 bases between the germline ends. The CDR3 is 13 amino acids. The CDR3, as DNA: TGTGCCAGCAGTTTATCCGGGTACTATGGCTACACCTTC. Translating it yields CASSLSGYYGYTF.

The chain couples TRBV6-4 to TRBJ2-1; no reliable D call. Germline V gives CDR1 MRHNA, CDR2 SNTAGT. The CDR3 is 14 amino acids. V was cut by 6 bases and J by 9 bases, with 18 bases left in between. The CDR3 region has the DNA TGTGCCAGCAGCGGAAACTCCTGGATGGGTGAGCAGTTCTTC. Residues: CASSGNSWMGEQFF.

The chain has TRBV5-6 and TRBJ2-3, with D possibly being TRBD1 (5 bases). Germline loops: CDR1 SGHDT, CDR2 YYEEEE. Trimming took off 4 bases at V and 1 base at J, with 7 bases between the two ends. This CDR3 region has 13 residues. The CDR3 reads CASSKQGTDTQYF. The DNA of the CDR3 is TGTGCCAGCAGCAAACAGGGCACAGATACGCAGTATTTT.

The chain is built from TRBV5-1 and TRBJ2-1; 9 bases fit TRBD2. The germline CDR1 and CDR2 sequences are SGHRS and YFSETQ. The trim removed 0 bases at V and 6 bases at J, leaving 7 bases unmatched. This CDR3 is 16 amino acids long. This CDR3 is CASSLVLAGSSNEQFF. The CDR3, as DNA: TGCGCCAGCAGCTTGGTACTAGCGGGCTCTTCCAATGAGCAGTTCTTC.

There are a few counts of this clone. Other DNA sequences within the sample encode an identical CDR3. The V call is TRBV7-2, the J call TRBJ1-5, with D hard to call. CDR3 size: 14 residues. V was cut by 5 bases and J by 2 bases, with 10 bases left in between. The germline gives CDR1 SGHTA, CDR2 FQGNSA. For the CDR3, the DNA is TGTGCCAGCAGCCGAGAAGGAGGCAATCAGCCCCAGCATTTT. Translated: CASSREGGNQPQHF.

The genes are TRBV6-5 and TRBJ2-1; D might be TRBD1 (5 bases). This CDR3 contains 15 residues. V lost 4 bases and J 2 bases, leaving 12 bases between the germline ends. Germline loops: CDR1 MNHEY, CDR2 SVGAGI. CDR3 region: CASSFDSSAYNEQFF. As DNA, the CDR3 is TGTGCCAGCAGTTTCGACAGTTCAGCCTACAATGAGCAGTTCTTC.

The V gene is TRBV5-4, the J gene TRBJ2-7, with D perhaps TRBD1 (7 bases). CDR3 size: 15 residues. The ends were cut back, 1 base at V and 6 bases at J, with 17 bases in the middle. Germline-derived CDR1 and CDR2 are SGHNT and YYREEE (reference sequence). The CDR3 is CASSLSSGAGGEQYF. The CDR3 DNA sequence: TGTGCCAGCAGCTTGTCTTCGGGAGCAGGGGGCGAGCAGTACTTC.

V is TRBV10-1 and J is TRBJ2-2; maybe TRBD2 (6 bases). With 6 bases removed from V and 4 bases from J, the gap between germline ends came to 9 bases. CDR1 is WNHNN and CDR2 is SYGVQD in the germline V gene (reference sequence). The CDR3 loop spans 13 amino acids. In DNA form, the CDR3 reads TGCGCCAGCAGCGGGACTCCCACCGGGGAGCTGTTTTTT. This encodes CASSGTPTGELFF.

The chain carries TRBV29-1 and TRBJ2-1; 7 bases map to TRBD2. V was clipped by 3 bases and J by 9 bases; unmatched bases: 5. Looked up from germline, CDR1 is SQVTM and CDR2 is ANQGSEA. The CDR3 has 12 amino acids. CDR3 sequence: CSVDPPSGEQFF. DNA for the CDR3: TGCAGCGTTGACCCTCCTAGCGGTGAGCAGTTCTTC.

V and J are TRBV25-1 and TRBJ2-3, with TRBD2 as a possible D gene (6 bases). Deletions cut 2 bases from V and 2 bases from J, with 14 bases between. The CDR3 sequence is 16 residues long. The germline V gene encodes CDR1 MGHDK and CDR2 SYGVNS. The CDR3 here is CASSEGGGGITDTQYF. As DNA, the CDR3 is TGTGCCAGCAGTGAAGGCGGTGGGGGGATCACAGATACGCAGTATTTT. The variable domain in full, with the rest retrieved from reference TRBV25-1 and TRBJ2-3, is EADIYQTPRYLVIGTGKKITLECSQTMGHDKMYWYQQDPGMELHLIHYSYGVNSTEKGDLSSESTVSRIRTEHFPLTLESARPSHTSQYLCASSEGGGGITDTQYFGPGTRLTVL.

On this clone: One end of the junction varies from germline; a read error may be responsible. The CDR3 protein is CASREGAGGSRATQYF. The CDR3 DNA sequence: TGTGCCAGCAGAGAAGGAGCGGGAGGTTCCCGGGCCACGCAGTATTTT. J is TRBJ2-3 and V is TRBV2; 9 bases match TRBD2. In germline, CDR1 is SNHLY, CDR2 FYNNEI. This CDR3 comprises 16 residues. Variable domain in full (rest from reference TRBV2 and TRBJ2-3): EPEVTQTPSHQVTQMGQEVILRCVPISNHLYFYWYRQILGQKVEFLVSFYNNEISEKSEIFDDQFSVERPDGSNFTLKIRSTKLEDSAMYFCASREGAGGSRATQYFGPGTRLTVL.

This chain links TRBV18 with TRBJ2-1, with D possibly called TRBD1 or TRBD2 (5 bases each). Per germline, CDR1 KGHSH and CDR2 LQKENI. The CDR3 length is 19 residues. Between the trimmed V and J ends, which lost 2 bases and 2 bases, there was a span of 22 bases. In DNA form, the CDR3 reads TGTGCCAGCTCACCATCTTTCGGGGCAAAATCATCCCCCTACAATGAGCAGTTCTTC. Its protein is CASSPSFGAKSSPYNEQFF.

This chain links TRBV28 with TRBJ1-5; no reliable D call. V shed 6 bases and J shed 3 bases, with 18 bases lying between them. Germline loops: CDR1 MDHEN, CDR2 SYDVKM. There are 16 residues in the CDR3. CDR3 residues: CASSPKGSNLNQPQHF. The CDR3 nucleotides read TGTGCCAGCAGCCCCAAGGGCAGCAACCTCAATCAGCCCCAGCATTTT. Full variable domain (remainder filled in from reference TRBV28 and TRBJ1-5): DVKVTQSSRYLVKRTGEKVFLECVQDMDHENMFWYRQDPGLGLRLIYFSYDVKMKEKGDIPEGYSVSREKKERFSLILESASTNQTSMYLCASSPKGSNLNQPQHFGDGTRLSIL.

The chain joins TRBV19 to TRBJ1-5, with D unclear. V was trimmed by 1 base and J by 5 bases, leaving 15 bases between them. The CDR3 extends over 16 amino acids. Germline CDR1 reads LNHDA; CDR2 reads SQIVND (reference sequence). CDR3 in DNA: TGTGCCAGTAGTATAGGAGGCTCAGGACCATATCAGCCCCAGCATTTT. Protein sequence: CASSIGGSGPYQPQHF.

This rearrangement joins TRBV11-3 to TRBJ2-2; the D is unclear. Looked up from germline, CDR1 is SGHNT and CDR2 is YENEEA. V was shortened by 6 bases and J by 6 bases, with 14 bases between the two germline ends. This CDR3 is 14 amino acids long. The CDR3 region is CASRSGISAGELFF. The CDR3 DNA reads TGTGCCAGCAGATCCGGTATTTCGGCCGGGGAGCTGTTTTTT.

This clone came up a few times. The chain combines TRBV11-2 with TRBJ2-6; D uncertain. The CDR3 consists of 15 residues. Trimming removed 4 bases at V and 2 bases at J, with 9 bases between. Germline V CDR1 and CDR2: SGHAT, FQNNGV. CDR3 amino acids: CASSWSTAGANVLTF. The CDR3 DNA sequence: TGTGCCAGCAGCTGGTCCACGGCTGGGGCCAACGTCCTGACTTTC.

The chain joins TRBV28 to TRBJ2-7; TRBD1 aligns across 7 bases. From germline, CDR1 is MDHEN and CDR2 SYDVKM. The V and J ends lost 5 bases and 7 bases, in that order; junction bases with no gene match: 17. The CDR3 extends over 16 amino acids. The CDR3 nucleotides are TGTGCCAGCAGTCTCACGACAGGGATGGGTTTAGGTGAGCAGTACTTC. Translating gives CASSLTTGMGLGEQYF. The complete variable domain, with remaining parts taken from reference TRBV28 and TRBJ2-7, reads DVKVTQSSRYLVKRTGEKVFLECVQDMDHENMFWYRQDPGLGLRLIYFSYDVKMKEKGDIPEGYSVSREKKERFSLILESASTNQTSMYLCASSLTTGMGLGEQYFGPGTRLTVT.